The entry that follows covers one T cell receptor (beta chain) sequence. Germline V gene lookup returns CDR1 MDHEN and CDR2 SYDVKM. The CDR3 has 13 residues. The V end was cut by 6 bases, the J end by 0 bases, with 8 bases between. The TCR beta repertoire was assessed by survey-level immunoSEQ sequencing. Method: immunoSEQ multiplex PCR; TCRdb's copy keeps in-frame clones and lacks some. The table shows 60,000 to 75,000 clones, with roughly 95% occurring only once. The chain recombines TRBV28 with TRBJ1-2; no clear D. The sequenced sample consisted of PBMCs. The TCR comes from a man aged 35 to 55 with rheumatoid arthritis. The CDR3 nucleotides read TGTGCCAGCAGCCCTCCGGCTAACTATGGCTACACCTTC. Protein: CASSPPANYGYTF.